The T cell receptor (beta chain) under discussion was sequenced for a study of beta chain features in type 1 diabetes. Since all of the isolated RNA was reverse transcribed, expressed TCRB transcripts were what got sequenced. Assay used: immunoSEQ multiplex PCR; TCRdb lists only in-frame clones, some missing. The sample lists hundreds of thousands of clones; approximately 30% were seen once. CDR3 length: 13 residues. The germline V and J ends were trimmed by 4 bases and 0 bases, with 9 bases remaining between them. CDR1 is GTSNPN and CDR2 is SVGIG in the germline V gene (reference sequence). This clone was counted between two and nine times.

The sequenced material came from naive CD4+ T cells from blood. This receptor was obtained from a man aged 18 to 29 in good health. This rearrangement joins TRBV30 to TRBJ1-1; D unresolved. The CDR3 protein is CAWTGAVNTEAFF. CDR3 DNA: TGTGCCTGGACGGGCGCAGTGAACACTGAAGCTTTCTTT. Full variable domain (remainder filled in from reference TRBV30 and TRBJ1-1): SQTIHQWPATLVQPVGSPLSLECTVEGTSNPNLYWYRQAAGRGLQLLFYSVGIGQISSEVPQNLSASRPQDRQFILSSKKLLLSDSGFYLCAWTGAVNTEAFFGQGTRLTVV.